The next 10 T cell receptor beta chains were all read from a single sample in a study of Tregs in tolerant kidney transplant recipients (dated 2019 in TCRdb). Receptor amplification or capture employed the immunoSEQ multiplex PCR assay. TCRdb took over this immuneACCESS table, retaining in-frame rearrangements with V and J assigned. Such tables are incomplete; in checked studies, under half of the missing clones stem from an unresolved V gene, and the remainder is unexplained. In all, the sample holds about 240,000 clones, and about four fifths of those were seen once. The ten most abundant clones make up less than 0.75% of the sample. Sequencing was performed on CD4+ T cells from blood. The receptors originated from a human donor in good health.

V and J are TRBV10-3 and TRBJ2-5; TRBD1 aligns across 7 bases. V gave up 5 bases and J gave up 5 bases; unmatched junction bases: 8. The germline CDR1 and CDR2 sequences are ENHRY and SYGVKD. The CDR3 covers 14 residues. The CDR3 bases are TGTGCCATCAGTCTCAACCGGGACAGCGAGACCCAGTACTTC. Its translation is CAISLNRDSETQYF.

A note on this clone: This sample includes further DNA sequences coding for the same CDR3. The chain links TRBV5-1 to TRBJ2-5; no clear D. The CDR3 spans 13 residues. V was trimmed by 0 bases and J by 2 bases, leaving 5 bases between them. Germline V CDR1 and CDR2: SGHRS, YFSETQ. CDR3 DNA sequence: TGCGCCAGCAGCTTGGGACAACAAGAGACCCAGTACTTC. Residues: CASSLGQQETQYF.

Points on this clone: At one end, the junction sequence differs from germline, possibly due to a read error. The rearrangement links TRBV7-2 to TRBJ2-1; 9 nucleotides align to TRBD2. CDR1 and CDR2 from the germline V gene are SGHTA and FQGNSA. This CDR3 comprises 12 residues. CDR3 in amino acids: CASSVIAGVVIF. In nucleotides, the CDR3 is TGTGCCAGCAGCGTCATAGCGGGAGTGGTGATCTTC.

DNA for the CDR3: TGTGCCAGTAGTACCACCGGGACGGGCACAGATACGCAGTATTTT. Its translation: CASSTTGTGTDTQYF. The chain couples TRBV19 to TRBJ2-3; the D call may be TRBD1 or TRBD2 (5 bases each). The CDR3 is made up of 15 amino acids. Germline CDR1 reads LNHDA; CDR2 reads SQIVND (reference sequence). The V gene lost 4 bases and the J gene lost 1 base, with 12 bases spanning the gap.

The chain employs TRBV6-6 and TRBJ2-6; D unresolved. The V end lost 6 bases, the J end lost 0 bases, and 9 bases lay between the germline ends. Germline V gene sequence: CDR1 MNHNY, CDR2 SVGAGI (reference sequence). The CDR3 contains 15 residues. The CDR3 sequence is CASRSRRSGANVLTF. CDR3 DNA: TGTGCCAGCAGAAGCAGACGCTCTGGGGCCAACGTCCTGACTTTC.

This CDR3 is CASSPTPSGGYTF. The CDR3 DNA reads as TGCGCCAGCAGTCCCACCCCATCGGGTGGCTACACCTTC. This chain uses TRBV10-1 with TRBJ1-2; the D is unclear. V gave up 5 bases and J gave up 7 bases, with 14 bases separating them. The CDR3 totals 13 residues. Germline V gene lookup returns CDR1 WNHNN and CDR2 SYGVQD (reference sequence).

The genes are TRBV19 and TRBJ1-1; no reliable D call. The V and J ends lost 0 bases and 0 bases respectively, with 2 bases between them. Germline assignment: CDR1 LNHDA and CDR2 SQIVND (reference sequence). The CDR3 covers 13 residues. The CDR3 DNA reads TGTGCCAGTAGTATAGACATGAACACTGAAGCTTTCTTT. It codes for CASSIDMNTEAFF. Together with reference TRBV19 and TRBJ1-1, the CDR3 gives the full variable domain: DGGITQSPKYLFRKEGQNVTLSCEQNLNHDAMYWYRQDPGQGLRLIYYSQIVNDFQKGDIAEGYSVSREKKESFPLTVTSAQKNPTAFYLCASSIDMNTEAFFGQGTRLTVV.

This chain links TRBV4-1 with TRBJ1-1; the D gene is possibly TRBD1 (6 bases). The V end was cut by 5 bases, the J end by 4 bases, with 20 bases between. The CDR3 sequence is 16 residues long. CDR1 and CDR2 (germline): MGHRA, YSYEKL. The CDR3 sequence: CASSSMGNRAGTEAFF. CDR3 sequence (DNA): TGCGCCAGCAGCTCAATGGGGAACAGGGCAGGCACTGAAGCTTTCTTT.

The chain joins TRBV7-6 to TRBJ2-1, with D maybe TRBD1 (5 bases). V was cut by 1 base and J by 8 bases, with 15 bases left in between. The CDR3 sequence is 15 residues long. Germline V gene lookup returns CDR1 SGHVS and CDR2 FNYEAQ. CDR3 sequence reads: CASSLGGHQKDEQFF. Written as DNA, the CDR3 is TGTGCCAGCAGCTTAGGTGGACACCAGAAGGATGAGCAGTTCTTC.

A single count supports this clone. This chain connects TRBV6-5 to TRBJ2-6, with 7 bases lining up with TRBD1. V dropped 7 bases and J dropped 2; count of bases not matched to a gene: 5. The CDR3 sequence is 15 residues long. Germline V gene sequence: CDR1 MNHEY, CDR2 SVGAGI. CDR3 nucleotide sequence: TGTGCCAGCACCAGAACAGGGGCTGGGGCCAACGTCCTGACTTTC. This codes for CASTRTGAGANVLTF.